This T cell receptor (beta chain) was found in a study of CD8+ T cells in alopecia areata. The treatment denotes: oral pan-JAK inhibitor, 5-10 mg twice daily. Researchers gathered lesional scalp punch biopsies and peripheral blood from patients with alopecia areata. RNA was extracted and reverse transcribed into cDNA as the sequencing template. TCRdb's table, derived via immunoSEQ multiplex PCR, lists solely in-frame clones and lacks some. The sample records 150,000 to 200,000 clones, about 60% being singletons. The TCR originated in a human donor with alopecia areata. The sequences come from CD8+ T cells sorted from blood, collected at week 24, from a patient treated with tofacitinib.

The CDR3 coding sequence is TGCGCCAGCAGCTTGGAGCGTGCCAAAGTCGGAGAGACCCAGTACTTC. This encodes CASSLERAKVGETQYF. The J gene is TRBJ2-5, the V gene TRBV5-1; D is ambiguous. The CDR3 is 16 residues long. The V gene lost 0 bases and the J gene lost 4 bases, with 16 bases spanning the gap. Germline V gives CDR1 SGHRS, CDR2 YFSETQ.